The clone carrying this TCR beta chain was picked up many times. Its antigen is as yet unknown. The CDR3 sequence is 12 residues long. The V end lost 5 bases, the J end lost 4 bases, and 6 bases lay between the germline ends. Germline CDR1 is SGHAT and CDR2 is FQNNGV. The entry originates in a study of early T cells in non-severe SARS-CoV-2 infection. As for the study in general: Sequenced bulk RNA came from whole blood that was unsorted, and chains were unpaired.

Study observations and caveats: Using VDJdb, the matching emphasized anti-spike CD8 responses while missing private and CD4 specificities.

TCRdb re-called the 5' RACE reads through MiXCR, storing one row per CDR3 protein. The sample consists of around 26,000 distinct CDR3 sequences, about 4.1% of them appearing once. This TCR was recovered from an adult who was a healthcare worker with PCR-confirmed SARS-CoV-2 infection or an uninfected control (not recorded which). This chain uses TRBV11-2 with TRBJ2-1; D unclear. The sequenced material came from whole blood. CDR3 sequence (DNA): TGTGCCAGCAGCCAGACTTACAATGAGCAGTTCTTC. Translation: CASSQTYNEQFF.